This TCR beta chain was found in a study of blood T cell repertoires in COVID-19. As for the study in general: Sites in the United States, Italy and Spain provided acute and convalescent COVID-19 samples.

Original methodology: Scientists estimated how many nucleated cells there were by amplifying reference gene primers. Here immunoSEQ multiplex PCR was the method, and the copy in TCRdb shows in-frame clones only, minus some. Clonal size and the V and J genes are those of that table, whereas D and trimming came from the DNA. The repertoire has just over 650,000 clones, 80% to 90% of them found once; the top ten carry approximately 0.3%. Trimming pared 2 bases from V and 7 bases from J, leaving 17 bases between. CDR3 length: 15 residues. Germline loops: CDR1 SGHDN, CDR2 FVKESK. This clonotype was sampled from a woman between 18 and 29 years old with acute or convalescent COVID-19. The material sequenced was peripheral blood. The rearrangement joins TRBV14 to TRBJ1-2; tentative D call: TRBD1 (5 bases). For the CDR3, the DNA is TGTGCCAGCAGCCAAAGGGGCCTGGCGGATCCTGGCTACACCTTC. Its translation is CASSQRGLADPGYTF.